The following is a T cell receptor beta chain sequence with its context. This entry is derived from a study of blood T cell repertoires in COVID-19. Turning to the study itself: Italy, Spain and the United States were the sources of the convalescent and acute COVID-19 samples. In each case, the material was cDNA or gDNA derived from T cells, B-cell-depleted T cells, or PBMCs.

Original processing notes: Counts of nucleated cells, estimated from reference gene primer amplification, were obtained. Assay used: immunoSEQ multiplex PCR; TCRdb lists only in-frame clones, some missing. V and J calls and clone size are as listed in that table; D and trimming were resolved from the DNA. The sample contains approximately 180,000 clones, around 87% of which appear only once. Enrolment of Seattle patients took place during active infection, and they were followed longitudinally. Sequencing was carried out using peripheral blood. The sequence was obtained from a woman aged 70 to 79 with COVID-19, enrolled during active disease.

This CDR3 is CASSLDRATNYGYTF. The CDR3 coding sequence is TGTGCCAGCAGCTTGGACAGAGCCACTAACTATGGCTACACCTTC. J is TRBJ1-2 and V is TRBV11-2; D is possibly TRBD1 (6 bases). V dropped 3 bases and J dropped 0 bases, with 11 bases sitting between them. The CDR3 is 15 amino acids. Germline V gives CDR1 SGHAT, CDR2 FQNNGV.